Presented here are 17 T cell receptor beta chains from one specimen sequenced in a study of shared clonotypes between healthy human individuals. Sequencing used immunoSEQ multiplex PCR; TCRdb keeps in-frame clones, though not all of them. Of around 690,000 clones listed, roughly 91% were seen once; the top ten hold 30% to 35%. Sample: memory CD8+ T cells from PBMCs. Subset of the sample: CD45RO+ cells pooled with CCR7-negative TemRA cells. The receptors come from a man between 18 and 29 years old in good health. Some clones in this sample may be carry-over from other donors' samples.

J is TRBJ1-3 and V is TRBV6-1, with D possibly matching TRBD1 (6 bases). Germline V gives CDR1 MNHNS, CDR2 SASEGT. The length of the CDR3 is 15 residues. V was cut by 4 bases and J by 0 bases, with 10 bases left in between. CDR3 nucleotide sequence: TGTGCCAGCAGTGGGGGGCGTAGCTCTGGAAACACCATATATTTT. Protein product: CASSGGRSSGNTIYF.

The CDR3 DNA reads TGTGCCAGCAGTCCGAGGGCCTTCACCAATCAGCCCCAGCATTTT. Translated: CASSPRAFTNQPQHF. The chain combines TRBV28 with TRBJ1-5, with D unclear. The CDR3 covers 15 residues. From germline, CDR1 is MDHEN and CDR2 SYDVKM. The germline V and J ends were trimmed by 5 bases and 3 bases, with 14 bases remaining between them.

The CDR3 protein is CASSVVGGGSYNEQFF. The CDR3 region has the DNA TGTGCCAGCAGCGTAGTTGGCGGGGGCTCCTACAATGAGCAGTTCTTC. The chain recombines TRBV9 with TRBJ2-1; the match to TRBD2 covers 7 bases. This CDR3 has 16 amino acids. In germline, CDR1 is SGDLS, CDR2 YYNGEE. V was clipped by 0 bases and J by 0 bases; unmatched bases: 3.

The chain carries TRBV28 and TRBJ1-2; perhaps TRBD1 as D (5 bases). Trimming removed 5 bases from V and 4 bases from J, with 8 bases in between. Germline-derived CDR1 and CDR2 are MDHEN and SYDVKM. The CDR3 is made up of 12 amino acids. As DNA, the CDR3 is TGTGCCAGCAGTGTCGACAGCTATGGCTACACCTTC. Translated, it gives CASSVDSYGYTF.

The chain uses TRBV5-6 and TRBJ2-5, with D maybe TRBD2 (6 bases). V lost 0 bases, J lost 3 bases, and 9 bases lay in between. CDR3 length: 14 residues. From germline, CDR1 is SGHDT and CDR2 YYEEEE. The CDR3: CASSLDGGEETQYF. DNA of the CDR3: TGTGCCAGCAGCTTGGATGGAGGGGAAGAGACCCAGTACTTC.

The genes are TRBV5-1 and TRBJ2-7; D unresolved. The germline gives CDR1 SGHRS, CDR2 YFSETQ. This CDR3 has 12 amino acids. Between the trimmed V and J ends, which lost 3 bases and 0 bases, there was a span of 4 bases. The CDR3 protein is CASSSSSYEQYF. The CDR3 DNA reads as TGCGCCAGCAGCTCGAGCTCCTACGAGCAGTACTTC.

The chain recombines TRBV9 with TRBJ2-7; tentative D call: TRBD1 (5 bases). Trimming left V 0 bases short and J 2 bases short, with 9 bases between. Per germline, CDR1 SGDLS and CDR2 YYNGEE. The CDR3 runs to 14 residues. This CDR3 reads CASSVGRRAYEQYF. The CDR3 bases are TGTGCCAGCAGCGTAGGACGCAGGGCCTACGAGCAGTACTTC.

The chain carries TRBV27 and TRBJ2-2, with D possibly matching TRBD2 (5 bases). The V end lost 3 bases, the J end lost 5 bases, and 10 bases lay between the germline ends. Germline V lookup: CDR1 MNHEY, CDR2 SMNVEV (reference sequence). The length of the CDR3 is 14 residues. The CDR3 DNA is TGTGCCAGCAGTTTTCTCCGCGGGACCGGGGAGCTGTTTTTT. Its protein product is CASSFLRGTGELFF.

The CDR3 protein is CASTFFLKQGNQPQHF. In DNA, the CDR3 is TGTGCCAGCACCTTTTTTTTAAAACAGGGCAATCAGCCCCAGCATTTT. The genes are TRBV28 and TRBJ1-5; D perhaps matches TRBD1 (5 bases). Germline assignment: CDR1 MDHEN and CDR2 SYDVKM. V was shortened by 7 bases and J by 2 bases, with 18 bases between the two germline ends. The CDR3 sequence is 16 residues long.

In nucleotides, the CDR3 is TGTGCCAGCAGTCTCAGGACAGGGCTTAAGACTGAAGCTTTCTTT. This translates into CASSLRTGLKTEAFF. The chain combines TRBV28 with TRBJ1-1; 8 nucleotides line up with TRBD1. J was trimmed by 5 bases and V by 5 bases; bases with no gene match: 10. This CDR3 is built from 15 residues. Germline V gene lookup returns CDR1 MDHEN and CDR2 SYDVKM.

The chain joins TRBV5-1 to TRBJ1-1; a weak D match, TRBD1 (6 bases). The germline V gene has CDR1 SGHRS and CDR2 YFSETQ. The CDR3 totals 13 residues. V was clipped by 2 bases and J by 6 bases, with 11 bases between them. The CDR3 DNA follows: TGCGCCAGCAGCTTAGGGGGAGCGGCTGAAGCTTTCTTT. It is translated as CASSLGGAAEAFF.

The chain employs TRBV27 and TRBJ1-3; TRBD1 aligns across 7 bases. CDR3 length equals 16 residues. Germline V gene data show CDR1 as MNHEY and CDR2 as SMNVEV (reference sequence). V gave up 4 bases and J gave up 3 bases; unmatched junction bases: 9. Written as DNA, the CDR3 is TGTGCCAGCAGTTCGAGGACAGGCTACCGTGGAAACACCATATATTTT. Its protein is CASSSRTGYRGNTIYF.

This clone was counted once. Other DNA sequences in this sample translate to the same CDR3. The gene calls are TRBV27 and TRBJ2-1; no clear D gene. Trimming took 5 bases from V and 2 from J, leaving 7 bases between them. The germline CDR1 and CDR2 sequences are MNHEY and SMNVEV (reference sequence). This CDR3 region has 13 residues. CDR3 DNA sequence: TGTGCCAGCAGTCCCACAGCCTACAATGAGCAGTTCTTC. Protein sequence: CASSPTAYNEQFF.

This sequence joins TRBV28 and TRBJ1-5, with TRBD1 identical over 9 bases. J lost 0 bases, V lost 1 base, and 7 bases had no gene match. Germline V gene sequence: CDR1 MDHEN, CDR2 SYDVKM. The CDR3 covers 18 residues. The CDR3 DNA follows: TGTGCCAGCAGTTTATCTCCGGGACAGGGCCGTAGCAATCAGCCCCAGCATTTT. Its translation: CASSLSPGQGRSNQPQHF. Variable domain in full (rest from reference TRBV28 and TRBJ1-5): DVKVTQSSRYLVKRTGEKVFLECVQDMDHENMFWYRQDPGLGLRLIYFSYDVKMKEKGDIPEGYSVSREKKERFSLILESASTNQTSMYLCASSLSPGQGRSNQPQHFGDGTRLSIL.

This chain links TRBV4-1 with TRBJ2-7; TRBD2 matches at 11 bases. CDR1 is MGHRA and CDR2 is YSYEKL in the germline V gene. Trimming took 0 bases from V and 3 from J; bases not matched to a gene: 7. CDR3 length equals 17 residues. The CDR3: CASSQDGRLAGYYEQYF. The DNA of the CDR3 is TGCGCCAGCAGCCAAGACGGACGACTAGCGGGGTACTACGAGCAGTACTTC.

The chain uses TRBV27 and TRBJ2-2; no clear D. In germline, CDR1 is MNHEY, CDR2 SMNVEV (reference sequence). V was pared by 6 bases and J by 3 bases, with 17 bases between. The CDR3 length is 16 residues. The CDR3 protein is CASRVTSAYYTGELFF. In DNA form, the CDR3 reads TGTGCCAGCAGGGTGACGAGCGCATACTACACCGGGGAGCTGTTTTTT.

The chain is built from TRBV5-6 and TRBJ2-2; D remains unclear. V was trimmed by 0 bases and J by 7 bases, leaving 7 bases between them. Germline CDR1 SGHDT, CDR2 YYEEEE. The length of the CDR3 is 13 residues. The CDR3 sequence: CASSLDRSGELFF. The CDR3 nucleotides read TGTGCCAGCAGCTTGGATCGTAGCGGGGAGCTGTTTTTT.